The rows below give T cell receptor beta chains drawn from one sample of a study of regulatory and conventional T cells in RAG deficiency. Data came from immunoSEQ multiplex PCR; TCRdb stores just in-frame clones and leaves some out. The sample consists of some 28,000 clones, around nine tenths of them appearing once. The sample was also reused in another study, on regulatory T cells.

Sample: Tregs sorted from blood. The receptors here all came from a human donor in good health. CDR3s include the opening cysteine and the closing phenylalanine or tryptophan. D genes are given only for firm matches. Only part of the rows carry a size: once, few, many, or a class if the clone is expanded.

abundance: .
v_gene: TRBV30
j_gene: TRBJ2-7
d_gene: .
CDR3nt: TGTGCCTGGAGTGCTCATCGGAGTGGCGGTTCCTACGAGCAGTACTTC
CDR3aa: CAWSAHRSGGSYEQYF

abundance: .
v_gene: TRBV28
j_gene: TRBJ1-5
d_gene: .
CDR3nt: TGTGCCAGCAGTTCCTCCCCTAGGGGCAATCAGCCCCAGCATTTT
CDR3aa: CASSSSPRGNQPQHF

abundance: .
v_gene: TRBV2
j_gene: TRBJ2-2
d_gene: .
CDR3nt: TGTGCCAGCAGTGAAGCGCGGACCGGGGAGCTGTTTTTT
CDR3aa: CASSEARTGELFF

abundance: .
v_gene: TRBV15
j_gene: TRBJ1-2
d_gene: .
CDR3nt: TGTGCCGCCAGCAGATCCGTACCGGGGGGCTACACCTTC
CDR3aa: CAASRSVPGGYTF

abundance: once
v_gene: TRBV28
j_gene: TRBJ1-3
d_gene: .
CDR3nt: TGTGCCAGCAGTTTTCGGCTTGGGAACACCATATATTTT
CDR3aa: CASSFRLGNTIYF

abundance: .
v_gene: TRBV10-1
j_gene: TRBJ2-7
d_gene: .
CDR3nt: TGCGCCAGCAGTGAGTTGCCAGGGGGGGGCGAGCAGTACTTC
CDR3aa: CASSELPGGGEQYF

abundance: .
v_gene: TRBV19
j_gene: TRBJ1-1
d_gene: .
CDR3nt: TGTGCCAGTAGCTCCCAAGATATAACCACTGAAGCTTTCTTT
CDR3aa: CASSSQDITTEAFF

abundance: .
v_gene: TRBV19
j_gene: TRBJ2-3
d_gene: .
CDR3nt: TGTGCCAGTAGTACCCGGGCGACAGATACGCAGTATTTT
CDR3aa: CASSTRATDTQYF

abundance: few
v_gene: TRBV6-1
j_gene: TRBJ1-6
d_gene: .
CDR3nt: TGTGCCAGCAGCCAAACAGCCTATAATTCACCCCTCCACTTT
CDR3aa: CASSQTAYNSPLHF

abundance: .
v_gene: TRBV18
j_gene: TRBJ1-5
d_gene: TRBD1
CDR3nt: TGTGCCAGCTCACCACCGGGCAGGGGGTTAGGTAATCAGCCCCAGCATTTT
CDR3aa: CASSPPGRGLGNQPQHF

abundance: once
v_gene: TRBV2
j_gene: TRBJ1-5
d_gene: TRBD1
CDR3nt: TGTGCCAGCGGAAGGGACAGCGAATATCAGCCCCAGCATTTT
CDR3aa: CASGRDSEYQPQHF

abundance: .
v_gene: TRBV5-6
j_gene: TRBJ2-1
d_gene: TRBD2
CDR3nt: TGTGCCAGCAGCTTGGAGGGACTAGCCGTGTGGGAGCAGTTCTTC
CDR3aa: CASSLEGLAVWEQFF

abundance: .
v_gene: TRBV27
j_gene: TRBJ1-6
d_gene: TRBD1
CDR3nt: TGTGCCAGCAGTTTATCGATCTGGGGACAGAGTAATTCACCCCTCCACTTT
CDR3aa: CASSLSIWGQSNSPLHF

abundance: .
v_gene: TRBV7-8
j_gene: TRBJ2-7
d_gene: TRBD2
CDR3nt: TGTGCCAGCAGCGCCGGGGGAGCTAGCGGGGAGTACGAGCAGTACTTC
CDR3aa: CASSAGGASGEYEQYF

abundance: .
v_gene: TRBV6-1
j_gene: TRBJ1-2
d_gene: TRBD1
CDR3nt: TGTGCCAGCAGTGAAATGGGGGCAACAGGGGCCTATGGCTACACCTTC
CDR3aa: CASSEMGATGAYGYTF

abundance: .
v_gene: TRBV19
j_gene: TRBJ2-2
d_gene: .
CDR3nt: TGTGCCAGTAGTATTAACAGACTAGGCGGGGAGCTGTTTTTT
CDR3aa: CASSINRLGGELFF